This T cell receptor (beta chain) was recovered during a study of regulatory T cells in long-lasting Graves disease. Looked up from germline, CDR1 is SGHAT and CDR2 is FQNNGV. After removal of 0 bases from V and 7 bases from J, the junction contained 8 bases not matched to a gene. This CDR3 is built from 17 residues. Combining iRepertoire HTBI primers with Arm-PCR of CDR3 regions, the authors built TCR beta libraries. From the multiplex PCR reads, TCRdb called clonotypes with MiXCR, one entry per CDR3 protein. The table records under 450,000 distinct CDR3 sequences, approximately 23% of them present only once. This clonotype has only a few counts. Described time point: persistent/refractory GD, antithyroid drugs over 5 years with positive TRAb. There was RNA extracted from PBMCs, and the TCR library was made from it.

V usage is TRBV11-2 and J usage is TRBJ2-2; 10 nucleotides agree with TRBD2. This sample comprised peripheral blood mononuclear cells (PBMCs), obtained when the disease was refractory, from a patient treated with antithyroid drugs. This clonotype was sampled from a middle-aged woman with Graves disease. CDR3 residues: CASSLDLLAGENGELFF. For the CDR3, the DNA is TGTGCCAGCAGCTTAGATCTCCTAGCGGGAGAGAACGGGGAGCTGTTTTTT. The complete variable domain, with remaining parts taken from reference TRBV11-2 and TRBJ2-2, reads EAGVAQSPRYKIIEKRQSVAFWCNPISGHATLYWYQQILGQGPKLLIQFQNNGVVDDSQLPKDRFSAERLKGVDSTLKIQPAKLEDSAVYLCASSLDLLAGENGELFFGEGSRLTVL.